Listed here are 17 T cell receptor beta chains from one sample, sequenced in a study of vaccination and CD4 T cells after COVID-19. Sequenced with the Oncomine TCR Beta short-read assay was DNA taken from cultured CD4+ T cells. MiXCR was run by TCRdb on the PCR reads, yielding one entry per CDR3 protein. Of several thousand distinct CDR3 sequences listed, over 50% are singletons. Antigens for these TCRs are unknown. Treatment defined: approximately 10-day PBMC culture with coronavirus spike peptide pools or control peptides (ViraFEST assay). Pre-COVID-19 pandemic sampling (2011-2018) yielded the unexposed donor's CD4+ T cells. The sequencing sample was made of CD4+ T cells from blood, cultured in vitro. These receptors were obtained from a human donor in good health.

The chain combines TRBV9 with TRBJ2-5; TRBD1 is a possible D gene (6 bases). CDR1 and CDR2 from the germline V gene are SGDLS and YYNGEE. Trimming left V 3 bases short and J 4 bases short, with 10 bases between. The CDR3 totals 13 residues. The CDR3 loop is CASSGAQGETQYF. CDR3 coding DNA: TGTGCCAGCAGCGGCGCACAGGGAGAGACCCAGTACTTC.

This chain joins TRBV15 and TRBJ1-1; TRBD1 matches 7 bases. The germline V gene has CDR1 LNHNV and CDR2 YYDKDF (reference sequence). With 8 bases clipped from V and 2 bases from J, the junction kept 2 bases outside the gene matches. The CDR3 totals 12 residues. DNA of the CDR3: TGTGCCACCGGGACAGATAACACTGAAGCTTTCTTT. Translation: CATGTDNTEAFF.

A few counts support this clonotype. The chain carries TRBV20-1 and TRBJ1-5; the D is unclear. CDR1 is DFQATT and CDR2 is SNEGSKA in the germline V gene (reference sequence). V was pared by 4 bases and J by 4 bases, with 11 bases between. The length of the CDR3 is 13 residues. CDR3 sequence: CSAIWQPNQPQHF. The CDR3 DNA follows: TGCAGTGCTATTTGGCAGCCTAATCAGCCCCAGCATTTT.

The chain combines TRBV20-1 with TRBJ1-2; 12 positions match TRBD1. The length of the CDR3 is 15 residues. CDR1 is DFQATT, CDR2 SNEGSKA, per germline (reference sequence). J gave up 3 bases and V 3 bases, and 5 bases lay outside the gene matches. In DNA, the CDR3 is TGCAGTGCTAGTATTGGGACAGGGGGCTACTATGGCTACACCTTC. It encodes CSASIGTGGYYGYTF.

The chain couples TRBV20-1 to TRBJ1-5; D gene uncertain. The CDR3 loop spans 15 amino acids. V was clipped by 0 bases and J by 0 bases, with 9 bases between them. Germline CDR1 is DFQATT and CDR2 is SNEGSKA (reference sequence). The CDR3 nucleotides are TGCAGTGCTAGAGATCGGATCTATAGCAATCAGCCCCAGCATTTT. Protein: CSARDRIYSNQPQHF.

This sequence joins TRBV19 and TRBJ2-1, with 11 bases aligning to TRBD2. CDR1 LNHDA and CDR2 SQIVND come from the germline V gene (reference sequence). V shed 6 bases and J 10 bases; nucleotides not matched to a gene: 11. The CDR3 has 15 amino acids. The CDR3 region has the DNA TGTGCCAGTAGGGGTATCGGTCTAGCGGGGGGAGAGCAGTTCTTC. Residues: CASRGIGLAGGEQFF.

DNA for the CDR3: TGTGCCAGTAGTATACTTCCAGGGTTCGCTTTGGACGAGCAGTACTTC. Translation: CASSILPGFALDEQYF. This chain joins TRBV19 and TRBJ2-7; a weak D match, TRBD1 (5 bases). This CDR3 has 16 amino acids. The germline V gene encodes CDR1 LNHDA and CDR2 SQIVND (reference sequence). Trimming shortened V by 2 bases and J by 5 bases, and 19 bases separated the two germline ends.

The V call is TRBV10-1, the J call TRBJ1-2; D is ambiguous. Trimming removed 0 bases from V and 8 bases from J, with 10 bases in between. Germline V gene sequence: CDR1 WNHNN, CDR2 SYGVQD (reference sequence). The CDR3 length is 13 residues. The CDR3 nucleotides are TGCGCCAGCAGTGAGTCCGGCTTGAGGGGCTACACCTTC. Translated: CASSESGLRGYTF.

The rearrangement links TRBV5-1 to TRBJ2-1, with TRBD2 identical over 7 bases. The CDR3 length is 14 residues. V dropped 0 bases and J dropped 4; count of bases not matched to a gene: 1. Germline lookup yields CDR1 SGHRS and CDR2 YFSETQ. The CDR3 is CASSLASGYNEQFF. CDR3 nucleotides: TGCGCCAGCAGCTTGGCTAGCGGATACAATGAGCAGTTCTTC.

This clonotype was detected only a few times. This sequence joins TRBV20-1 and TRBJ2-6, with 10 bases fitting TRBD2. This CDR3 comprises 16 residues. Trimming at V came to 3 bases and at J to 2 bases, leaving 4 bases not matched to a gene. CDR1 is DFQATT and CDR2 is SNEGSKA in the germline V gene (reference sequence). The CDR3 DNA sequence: TGCAGTGCTAGTCCTCTAGCGGGAGCTGGGGCCAACGTCCTGACTTTC. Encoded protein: CSASPLAGAGANVLTF.

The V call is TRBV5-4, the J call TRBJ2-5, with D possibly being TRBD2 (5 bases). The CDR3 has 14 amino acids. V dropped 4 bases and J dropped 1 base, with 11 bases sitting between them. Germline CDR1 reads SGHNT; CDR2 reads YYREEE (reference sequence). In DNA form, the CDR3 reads TGTGCCAGCAGCCCGCCGGGGATCCAAGAGACCCAGTACTTC. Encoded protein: CASSPPGIQETQYF.

The CDR3 bases are TGCAGCGTTGAAGCAGGGTCGGGGCAGTTGAACACTGAAGCTTTCTTT. Amino acid sequence: CSVEAGSGQLNTEAFF. This chain links TRBV29-1 with TRBJ1-1, with D possibly TRBD1 on 5 matching bases. V was clipped by 1 base and J by 0 bases, with 15 bases between them. The germline CDR1 and CDR2 sequences are SQVTM and ANQGSEA. The CDR3 spans 16 residues.

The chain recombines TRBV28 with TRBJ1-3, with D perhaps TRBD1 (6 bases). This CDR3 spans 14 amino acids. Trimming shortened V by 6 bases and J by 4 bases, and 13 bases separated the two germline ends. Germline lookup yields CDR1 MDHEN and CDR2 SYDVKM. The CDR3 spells CASSSGAIGNTIYF. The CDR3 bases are TGTGCCAGCAGCTCAGGGGCTATAGGAAACACCATATATTTT.

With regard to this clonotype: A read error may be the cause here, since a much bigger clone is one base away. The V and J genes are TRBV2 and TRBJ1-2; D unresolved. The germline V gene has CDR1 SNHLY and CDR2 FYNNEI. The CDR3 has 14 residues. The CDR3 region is CASSDEGANYAYTF. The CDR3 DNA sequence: TGTGCCAGCAGTGACGAAGGAGCTAACTATGCCTACACCTTC.

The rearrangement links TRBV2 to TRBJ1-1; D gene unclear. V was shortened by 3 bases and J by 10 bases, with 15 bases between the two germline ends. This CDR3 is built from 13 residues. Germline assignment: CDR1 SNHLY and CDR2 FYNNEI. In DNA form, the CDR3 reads TGTGCCAGCAGTGACAGGCCCCAAGGTGGAGCTTTCTTT. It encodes CASSDRPQGGAFF.

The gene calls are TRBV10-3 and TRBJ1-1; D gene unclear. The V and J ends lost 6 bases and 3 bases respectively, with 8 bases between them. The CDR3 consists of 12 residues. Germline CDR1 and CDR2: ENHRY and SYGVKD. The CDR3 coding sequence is TGTGCCATCAGAGGGTTGGACACTGAAGCTTTCTTT. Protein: CAIRGLDTEAFF.

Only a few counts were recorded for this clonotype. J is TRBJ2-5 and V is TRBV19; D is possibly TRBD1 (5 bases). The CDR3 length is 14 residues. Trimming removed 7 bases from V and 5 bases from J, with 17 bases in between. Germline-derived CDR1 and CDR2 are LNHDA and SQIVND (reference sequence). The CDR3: CASNLQGKGETQYF. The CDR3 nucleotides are TGTGCCAGTAACCTGCAGGGTAAGGGGGAGACCCAGTACTTC.